Listed here are 25 T cell receptor beta chains from one sample, sequenced in a study of blood T cell repertoires in COVID-19. Repertoires were generated with immunoSEQ multiplex PCR, while TCRdb's copy carries only in-frame clones and drops some. The data contain some 120,000 clones, 90% of them seen just once; the ten biggest clones take up less than 2%. Material for sequencing was peripheral blood. Receptor source: a human donor with active COVID-19. The donor label of this sample is uncertain.

CDR3 nucleotide sequence: TGTGCCAGCAGCCGAAGATTGGGTAGCGGGGGGTTTCCCGGGGAGCTGTTTTTT. Encoded protein: CASSRRLGSGGFPGELFF. The chain couples TRBV14 to TRBJ2-2, with TRBD2 identical over 10 bases. Germline values: CDR1 SGHDN, CDR2 FVKESK. There are 18 residues in the CDR3. J gave up 6 bases and V 4 bases, and 14 bases lay outside the gene matches.

The gene calls are TRBV6-5 and TRBJ1-5; D is perhaps TRBD1 (5 bases). The CDR3 has 13 amino acids. V was clipped by 8 bases and J by 2 bases, with 10 bases between them. Germline V gives CDR1 MNHEY, CDR2 SVGAGI. Here the CDR3 reads CASQGTGNQPQHF. The CDR3 region has the DNA TGTGCCAGCCAGGGTACGGGCAATCAGCCCCAGCATTTT.

The chain combines TRBV6-5 with TRBJ2-7, with a tentative D call TRBD2 (5 bases). Per the germline V gene, CDR1 is MNHEY and CDR2 is SVGAGI. This CDR3 has 15 amino acids. V lost 8 bases, J lost 2 bases, and 19 bases lay in between. CDR3 bases: TGTGCCAGCGACTACGCGACTCGATCGGCCTACGAGCAGTACTTC. Its protein is CASDYATRSAYEQYF.

The chain recombines TRBV25-1 with TRBJ1-1, with a tentative D call TRBD1 (6 bases). Germline CDR1 reads MGHDK; CDR2 reads SYGVNS. The CDR3 totals 16 residues. The V and J ends lost 3 bases and 5 bases respectively, with 19 bases between them. CDR3 nucleotide sequence: TGTGCCAGCAGTGACAATATAGGGGGTTTAAGAACTGAAGCTTTCTTT. Its translation is CASSDNIGGLRTEAFF.

The chain recombines TRBV7-2 with TRBJ2-2, with D unclear. In germline, CDR1 is SGHTA, CDR2 FQGNSA. V was cut by 1 base and J by 2 bases, with 8 bases left in between. The CDR3 runs 15 residues. In DNA, the CDR3 is TGTGCCAGCAGCTTAGACAGCCGAAACACCGGGGAGCTGTTTTTT. This sequence encodes CASSLDSRNTGELFF.

This clone was found once. The V gene is TRBV5-4, the J gene TRBJ2-7; TRBD2 agrees at 11 bases. This CDR3 is 17 amino acids long. Germline lookup yields CDR1 SGHNT and CDR2 YYREEE (reference sequence). Trimming at V came to 0 bases and at J to 2 bases, leaving 7 bases not matched to a gene. DNA of the CDR3: TGTGCCAGCAGCTTGGCCCCACTAGCGGGGGCCACCTACGAGCAGTACTTC. Amino acid sequence: CASSLAPLAGATYEQYF.

The chain employs TRBV4-3 and TRBJ2-1; TRBD2 aligns across 12 bases. Germline values: CDR1 LGHNA, CDR2 YSLEER. The CDR3 contains 15 residues. The J segment lost 10 bases and the V segment lost 1 base, leaving 5 bases of the junction unmatched. The CDR3 nucleotides are TGCGCCAGCAGCCAAGTGCTAGCGGGGGGGCACGAGCAGTTCTTC. It specifies CASSQVLAGGHEQFF.

CDR3 sequence: CASSISGGAYNEQFF. CDR3 DNA: TGTGCCAGCAGCATTAGCGGGGGGGCCTACAATGAGCAGTTCTTC. The chain has TRBV7-2 and TRBJ2-1; 11 bases line up with TRBD2. Germline trimming cut 5 bases from V and 2 bases from J; bases unmatched to any gene: 2. Per germline, CDR1 SGHTA and CDR2 FQGNSA. The CDR3 spans 15 residues.

This sequence joins TRBV19 and TRBJ1-5, with D possibly being TRBD1 (5 bases). The CDR3 is made up of 15 amino acids. Germline V CDR1 and CDR2: LNHDA, SQIVND (reference sequence). V lost 5 bases and J lost 4, with 15 bases in between. The CDR3 loop is CASSYGGGANQPQHF. DNA for the CDR3: TGTGCCAGTAGTTACGGTGGAGGGGCTAATCAGCCCCAGCATTTT.

This rearrangement joins TRBV7-2 to TRBJ1-6; TRBD1 aligns across 11 bases. Trimming removed 4 bases from V and 6 bases from J; junction bases left unmatched: 11. CDR3 length: 18 amino acids. Germline V lookup: CDR1 SGHTA, CDR2 FQGNSA. The CDR3 region is CASSYLTGTGGRNSPLHF. The CDR3 DNA reads TGTGCCAGCAGCTACCTTACCGGGACAGGGGGGCGTAATTCACCCCTCCACTTT.

The V and J genes are TRBV11-3 and TRBJ2-7; a possible D gene is TRBD1 (6 bases). Germline CDR1 is SGHNT and CDR2 is YENEEA. The CDR3 consists of 18 residues. Between the trimmed V and J ends, which lost 0 bases and 2 bases, there was a span of 20 bases. The CDR3: CASSLDPYRDIPPYEQYF. The CDR3 DNA follows: TGTGCCAGCAGCTTAGACCCGTACCGGGACATCCCACCCTACGAGCAGTACTTC. Complete variable domain (other parts from reference TRBV11-3 and TRBJ2-7): EAGVVQSPRYKIIEKKQPVAFWCNPISGHNTLYWYLQNLGQGPELLIRYENEEAVDDSQLPKDRFSAERLKGVDSTLKIQPAELGDSAVYLCASSLDPYRDIPPYEQYFGPGTRLTVT.

This clone was seen only once. The chain joins TRBV19 to TRBJ2-3; D is unclear. Per germline, CDR1 LNHDA and CDR2 SQIVND (reference sequence). This CDR3 has 17 amino acids. V lost 4 bases and J lost 0, with 17 bases in between. The CDR3 loop reads CASSTKMVPGSTDTQYF. The DNA of the CDR3 is TGTGCCAGTAGTACTAAGATGGTTCCTGGTAGCACAGATACGCAGTATTTT. The variable domain in full, with the rest retrieved from reference TRBV19 and TRBJ2-3, is DGGITQSPKYLFRKEGQNVTLSCEQNLNHDAMYWYRQDPGQGLRLIYYSQIVNDFQKGDIAEGYSVSREKKESFPLTVTSAQKNPTAFYLCASSTKMVPGSTDTQYFGPGTRLTVL.

This chain links TRBV11-2 with TRBJ2-3; D call uncertain. The germline V and J ends were trimmed by 8 bases and 2 bases, with 14 bases remaining between them. There are 14 residues in the CDR3. The germline gives CDR1 SGHAT, CDR2 FQNNGV. CDR3 sequence (DNA): TGTGCCAGCCTGGGTATGGGCTCCACAGATACGCAGTATTTT. Translating gives CASLGMGSTDTQYF.

In its sample, this clone was seen once. The genes are TRBV18 and TRBJ2-1, with D unresolved. Germline-derived CDR1 and CDR2 are KGHSH and LQKENI. Trimming stripped 3 bases from V and 0 bases from J, with 9 bases between. CDR3 length equals 15 residues. The CDR3 sequence is CASSPVGSSYNEQFF. The CDR3 coding sequence is TGTGCCAGCTCACCGGTCGGTAGCTCCTACAATGAGCAGTTCTTC.

The chain links TRBV18 to TRBJ1-1, with TRBD1 matching over 7 bases. The V and J ends lost 2 bases and 3 bases, in that order; junction bases with no gene match: 12. This CDR3 is 17 amino acids long. Germline V gives CDR1 KGHSH, CDR2 LQKENI. The CDR3 coding sequence is TGTGCCAGCTCACCAAGGACAGGACCAGTTTTGCACACTGAAGCTTTCTTT. Translated: CASSPRTGPVLHTEAFF.

The chain joins TRBV10-2 to TRBJ2-3, with 8 bases identical to TRBD1. Trimming cost V 2 bases and J 3 bases; bases outside gene matches: 4. The CDR3 sequence is 15 residues long. The germline V gene has CDR1 WSHSY and CDR2 SAAADI. CDR3 nucleotides: TGCGCCAGCAGTGAGGACAGGGGAAGGACAGATACGCAGTATTTT. Translation: CASSEDRGRTDTQYF.

V is TRBV9 and J is TRBJ2-7, with a tentative D call TRBD2 (5 bases). Germline V gene lookup returns CDR1 SGDLS and CDR2 YYNGEE. The V end was cut by 0 bases, the J end by 3 bases, with 10 bases between. The CDR3 covers 14 residues. CDR3 sequence (DNA): TGTGCCAGCAGCGTAGCTGAGGGTCTCTACGAGCAGTACTTC. It codes for CASSVAEGLYEQYF.

V gene TRBV5-6 combines with J gene TRBJ2-7; 9 bases line up with TRBD1. The trim removed 4 bases at V and 6 bases at J, leaving 11 bases unmatched. Germline assignment: CDR1 SGHDT and CDR2 YYEEEE. The CDR3 sequence is 15 residues long. In nucleotides, the CDR3 is TGTGCCAGCAGCCTACCCGGGACAGGGTCTTTCGAGCAGTACTTC. Its translation is CASSLPGTGSFEQYF.

V and J are TRBV10-1 and TRBJ1-2; 7 bases line up with TRBD1. Trimming removed 10 bases from V and 4 bases from J; junction bases left unmatched: 9. CDR3 length: 13 residues. CDR1 and CDR2 from the germline V gene are WNHNN and SYGVQD (reference sequence). CDR3 sequence reads: CANSLGDSYGYTF. The CDR3 nucleotides read TGCGCCAATAGCCTAGGGGACAGCTATGGCTACACCTTC.

In DNA form, the CDR3 reads TGTGCCACCAGCCCCGACCGACATGGCTATAACTATGGCTACACCTTC. Its protein is CATSPDRHGYNYGYTF. This chain uses TRBV15 with TRBJ1-2; D unclear. V shed 5 bases and J shed 1 base, with 17 bases lying between them. Looked up from germline, CDR1 is LNHNV and CDR2 is YYDKDF (reference sequence). This CDR3 comprises 16 residues.

This chain links TRBV18 with TRBJ1-5; 10 bases align to TRBD1. The V gene end was trimmed by 4 bases and the J gene end by 4 bases; junction bases not matched to a gene: 7. This CDR3 has 16 amino acids. Germline-derived CDR1 and CDR2 are KGHSH and LQKENI. The CDR3 DNA sequence: TGTGCCAGCTCACGCGGGACAGGGGATGAAAATCAGCCCCAGCATTTT. Translation gives CASSRGTGDENQPQHF.

The genes are TRBV6-2 or TRBV6-3 and TRBJ2-1; 7 positions agree with TRBD2. This CDR3 has 14 residues. J gave up 6 bases and V 1 base, and 3 bases lay outside the gene matches. Germline V CDR1 and CDR2: MNHEY, SVGEGT. CDR3 amino acids: CASSYWPSGNEQFF. The CDR3 nucleotides read TGTGCCAGCAGTTACTGGCCTAGCGGCAATGAGCAGTTCTTC.

The gene calls are TRBV12-3 or TRBV12-4 and TRBJ1-2, with D unresolved. V dropped 3 bases and J dropped 6 bases, with 8 bases sitting between them. CDR3 length equals 12 residues. CDR3 sequence reads: CASSFGGNGYTF. DNA of the CDR3: TGTGCCAGCAGTTTTGGAGGAAATGGCTACACCTTC.

This chain uses TRBV30 with TRBJ2-7; TRBD2 is a possible D gene (7 bases). The V end lost 0 bases, the J end lost 12 bases, and 12 bases lay between the germline ends. CDR1 GTSNPN and CDR2 SVGIG come from the germline V gene (reference sequence). The CDR3 has 11 amino acids. CDR3 protein: CAWSVGGDVYF. As DNA, the CDR3 is TGTGCCTGGAGTGTAGGGGGGGATGTGTACTTC.

The chain uses TRBV4-3 and TRBJ2-3; tentatively, D is TRBD2 (5 bases). CDR1 LGHNA and CDR2 YSLEER come from the germline V gene. V lost 3 bases, J lost 5 bases, and 18 bases lay in between. The CDR3 has 16 amino acids. CDR3: CASSQTTPNGEDTQYF. The CDR3 DNA sequence: TGCGCCAGCAGCCAGACTACGCCTAACGGGGAAGATACGCAGTATTTT.